The 31 T cell receptor beta chains in this list originate from one sample, sequenced in a study of cytomegalovirus exposure and HLA in healthy donors. Researchers ran the PCR with 60 Vbeta and 13 Jbeta primers. The repertoire was sequenced with immunoSEQ multiplex PCR; TCRdb's copy has only in-frame clones and lacks some. This table lists 100,000 to 150,000 clones. The sample consisted of PBMCs. These receptor sequences come from a man aged 35 to 55 in good health and CMV-seronegative.

The chain is built from TRBV5-1 and TRBJ1-2; TRBD1 agrees at 8 bases. Germline trimming cut 0 bases from V and 6 bases from J; bases unmatched to any gene: 4. Looked up from germline, CDR1 is SGHRS and CDR2 is YFSETQ. The CDR3 is 14 amino acids. The CDR3 spells CASSLAGTGDGYTF. The CDR3 nucleotides are TGCGCCAGCAGCTTGGCCGGGACAGGAGATGGCTACACCTTC.

The chain employs TRBV25-1 and TRBJ1-6, with a weak D call TRBD1 (6 bases). The CDR3 spans 16 residues. Germline-derived CDR1 and CDR2 are MGHDK and SYGVNS. V lost 2 bases and J 9 bases, leaving 17 bases between the germline ends. The CDR3 region is CASSEITGFPSSPLHF. CDR3 coding DNA: TGTGCCAGCAGTGAAATAACAGGGTTTCCTTCTTCACCCCTCCACTTT.

The chain combines TRBV29-1 with TRBJ1-1; 9 bases agree with TRBD1. Per the germline V gene, CDR1 is SQVTM and CDR2 is ANQGSEA. Germline trimming cut 6 bases from V and 6 bases from J; bases unmatched to any gene: 5. CDR3 length equals 12 residues. This chain's CDR3 is CSVAQGAAEAFF. DNA of the CDR3: TGCAGCGTAGCACAGGGGGCGGCTGAAGCTTTCTTT.

V and J are TRBV7-6 and TRBJ2-7, with 7 bases matching TRBD1. The CDR3 contains 14 residues. CDR1 and CDR2 (germline): SGHVS, FNYEAQ. V trimming: 2 bases; J trimming: 0 bases; junction bases outside the gene matches: 1. CDR3 loop: CASSLNRGSYEQYF. CDR3 nucleotides: TGTGCCAGCAGCTTAAACAGGGGCTCCTACGAGCAGTACTTC.

This CDR3 reads CASSNIPYNEQFF. CDR3 nucleotides: TGTGCCAGCAGCAACATACCGTACAATGAGCAGTTCTTC. This chain connects TRBV7-6 to TRBJ2-1; D call uncertain. The germline CDR1 and CDR2 sequences are SGHVS and FNYEAQ. Trimming took 5 bases from V and 4 from J, leaving 9 bases between them. The CDR3 loop spans 13 amino acids.

The J gene is TRBJ1-4, the V gene TRBV7-2; D is possibly TRBD1 (5 bases). Between the trimmed V and J ends, which lost 5 bases and 5 bases, there was a span of 12 bases. In germline, CDR1 is SGHTA, CDR2 FQGNSA. This CDR3 is built from 14 residues. The CDR3 loop is CASSGGSTNEKLFF. CDR3 nucleotide sequence: TGTGCCAGCAGCGGGGGGTCTACCAATGAAAAACTGTTTTTT.

J is TRBJ1-4 and V is TRBV29-1, with 8 bases fitting TRBD1. This CDR3 has 13 residues. Germline values: CDR1 SQVTM, CDR2 ANQGSEA. With 1 base clipped from V and 7 bases from J, the junction kept 2 bases outside the gene matches. The CDR3 nucleotides are TGCAGCGTTGAAGCAGGGGGCGGTGAAAAACTGTTTTTT. Translating gives CSVEAGGGEKLFF. The full variable domain, its missing parts supplied by reference TRBV29-1 and TRBJ1-4, is SAVISQKPSRDICQRGTSLTIQCQVDSQVTMMFWYRQQPGQSLTLIATANQGSEATYESGFVIDKFPISRPNLTFSTLTVSNMSPEDSSIYLCSVEAGGGEKLFFGSGTQLSVL.

This rearrangement joins TRBV5-6 to TRBJ1-2; 9 bases align to TRBD1. CDR3 length: 17 amino acids. After removal of 4 bases from V and 8 bases from J, the junction contained 18 bases not matched to a gene. Germline values: CDR1 SGHDT, CDR2 YYEEEE. The CDR3 sequence: CASSHIPRDRETSGYTF. The CDR3 nucleotides are TGTGCCAGCAGCCACATACCCCGGGACAGGGAAACGAGCGGCTACACCTTC. Combining the CDR3 with reference TRBV5-6 and TRBJ1-2 gives the whole variable domain DAGVTQSPTHLIKTRGQQVTLRCSPKSGHDTVSWYQQALGQGPQFIFQYYEEEERQRGNFPDRFSGHQFPNYSSELNVNALLLGDSALYLCASSHIPRDRETSGYTFGSGTRLTVV.

This chain connects TRBV19 to TRBJ1-2; 8 positions agree with TRBD1. V shed 4 bases, J shed 6 bases, and the junction held 7 bases outside the gene matches. Germline V CDR1 and CDR2: LNHDA, SQIVND (reference sequence). This CDR3 has 14 residues. The CDR3: CASSTRDRLHGYTF. In nucleotides, the CDR3 is TGTGCCAGTAGTACCCGGGACAGGCTACATGGCTACACCTTC. The full variable domain, with the rest looked up from reference TRBV19 and TRBJ1-2, is DGGITQSPKYLFRKEGQNVTLSCEQNLNHDAMYWYRQDPGQGLRLIYYSQIVNDFQKGDIAEGYSVSREKKESFPLTVTSAQKNPTAFYLCASSTRDRLHGYTFGSGTRLTVV.

V and J are TRBV6-1 and TRBJ1-1; weak D call: TRBD1 (6 bases). Germline loops: CDR1 MNHNS, CDR2 SASEGT. V lost 5 bases, J lost 5 bases, and 12 bases lay in between. The CDR3 totals 13 residues. CDR3: CASSLQGRTEAFF. The DNA of the CDR3 is TGTGCCAGCAGTCTACAGGGAAGAACTGAAGCTTTCTTT.

J is TRBJ1-2 and V is TRBV4-3; D may be TRBD1 (6 bases). V was pared by 3 bases and J by 4 bases, with 15 bases between. The CDR3 length is 15 residues. Germline V gene lookup returns CDR1 LGHNA and CDR2 YSLEER. As DNA, the CDR3 is TGCGCCAGCAGCCAGTTTTACGGGACAACCTATGGCTACACCTTC. As protein: CASSQFYGTTYGYTF.

V and J are TRBV28 and TRBJ2-7, with 9 bases that match TRBD1. The trim removed 7 bases at V and 3 bases at J, leaving 7 bases unmatched. There are 14 residues in the CDR3. CDR1 and CDR2 from the germline V gene are MDHEN and SYDVKM. CDR3 in amino acids: CASNRGQGIYEQYF. The CDR3 nucleotides read TGTGCCAGCAACCGTGGACAGGGGATCTACGAGCAGTACTTC.

This chain's CDR3 is CASSLAGTGGYEQYF. DNA of the CDR3: TGCGCCAGCAGCTTGGCAGGGACAGGGGGATACGAGCAGTACTTC. The chain links TRBV5-1 to TRBJ2-7; TRBD1 matches 11 bases. Trimming at V came to 0 bases and at J to 4 bases, leaving 3 bases not matched to a gene. This CDR3 is 15 amino acids long. Germline V gene data show CDR1 as SGHRS and CDR2 as YFSETQ.

The chain links TRBV5-4 to TRBJ2-7; unclear D gene. V lost 0 bases and J lost 3, with 7 bases in between. The CDR3 contains 13 residues. Germline V gene data show CDR1 as SGHNT and CDR2 as YYREEE (reference sequence). The CDR3 is CASSLGANYEQYF. The DNA for the CDR3 is TGTGCCAGCAGCTTGGGGGCCAACTACGAGCAGTACTTC.

The chain uses TRBV28 and TRBJ2-1; weak D call: TRBD1 (5 bases). This CDR3 has 14 amino acids. CDR1 is MDHEN and CDR2 is SYDVKM in the germline V gene. Trimming removed 5 bases from V and 1 base from J, with 9 bases in between. As DNA, the CDR3 is TGTGCCAGCAGTCCAGGGTTGTCCTACAATGAGCAGTTCTTC. As protein: CASSPGLSYNEQFF.

V gene TRBV9 combines with J gene TRBJ2-1, with D perhaps matching TRBD1 (6 bases). The V end lost 4 bases, the J end lost 0 bases, and 11 bases lay between the germline ends. Germline V lookup: CDR1 SGDLS, CDR2 YYNGEE. The CDR3 covers 15 residues. The CDR3 nucleotides are TGTGCCAGCAGCACGGGACAAAGCTCCTACAATGAGCAGTTCTTC. This translates into CASSTGQSSYNEQFF.

The V and J genes are TRBV18 and TRBJ2-5, with TRBD1 as a possible D gene (6 bases). Between the trimmed V and J ends, which lost 4 bases and 1 base, there was a span of 19 bases. The CDR3 totals 17 residues. The germline CDR1 and CDR2 sequences are KGHSH and LQKENI. The CDR3 coding sequence is TGTGCCAGCTCACTCGTAGGGGCAGGGGCGGCCCAAGAGACCCAGTACTTC. Encoded protein: CASSLVGAGAAQETQYF.

The J gene is TRBJ1-4, the V gene TRBV5-1, with a tentative D call TRBD1 (6 bases). The CDR3 is 17 residues long. The V gene's germline CDR1 is SGHRS and CDR2 YFSETQ. Trimming pared 0 bases from V and 8 bases from J, leaving 20 bases between. The CDR3 DNA follows: TGCGCCAGCAGCTTGGCCCCTCAGGGGTTAGGTGGGGAAAAACTGTTTTTT. Amino acids: CASSLAPQGLGGEKLFF.

The V call is TRBV29-1, the J call TRBJ1-4; 10 positions agree with TRBD1. Losses at the gene ends were 5 bases for V and 5 bases for J; bases not matched to a gene: 2. The CDR3 consists of 13 residues. Germline-derived CDR1 and CDR2 are SQVTM and ANQGSEA. CDR3 region: CSVRTGGNEKLFF. CDR3 nucleotides: TGCAGCGTTAGGACAGGGGGAAATGAAAAACTGTTTTTT. The full variable domain, with the rest looked up from reference TRBV29-1 and TRBJ1-4, is SAVISQKPSRDICQRGTSLTIQCQVDSQVTMMFWYRQQPGQSLTLIATANQGSEATYESGFVIDKFPISRPNLTFSTLTVSNMSPEDSSIYLCSVRTGGNEKLFFGSGTQLSVL.

The rearrangement links TRBV7-9 to TRBJ2-5; D might be TRBD2 (6 bases). The last part of the DNA fits TRBJ2-7 better; the J call may be wrong. CDR1 and CDR2 from the germline V gene are SEHNR and FQNEAQ (reference sequence). This CDR3 is built from 14 residues. CDR3 residues: CASSFRGDSYEQYF. The CDR3 nucleotides are TGTGCCAGCAGCTTCCGCGGGGACTCCTACGAGCAGTACTTC.

The chain is built from TRBV11-3 and TRBJ2-7; D unclear. Germline values: CDR1 SGHNT, CDR2 YENEEA. V dropped 4 bases and J dropped 6 bases, with 10 bases sitting between them. The CDR3 extends over 12 amino acids. CDR3 nucleotides: TGTGCCAGCAGCTGGCTAACGGGCGAGCAGTACTTC. Translation: CASSWLTGEQYF.

This sequence joins TRBV30 and TRBJ2-4; TRBD1 aligns across 8 bases. V shed 7 bases, J shed 3 bases, and the junction held 2 bases outside the gene matches. This CDR3 contains 12 residues. CDR1 GTSNPN and CDR2 SVGIG come from the germline V gene (reference sequence). The CDR3 region is CALGTGKNIQYF. The CDR3 DNA is TGTGCCTTGGGGACAGGCAAAAACATTCAGTACTTC. The full variable domain, its missing parts supplied by reference TRBV30 and TRBJ2-4, is SQTIHQWPATLVQPVGSPLSLECTVEGTSNPNLYWYRQAAGRGLQLLFYSVGIGQISSEVPQNLSASRPQDRQFILSSKKLLLSDSGFYLCALGTGKNIQYFGAGTRLSVL.

This chain joins TRBV27 and TRBJ1-2; 8 positions match TRBD1. Germline V gene sequence: CDR1 MNHEY, CDR2 SMNVEV (reference sequence). The CDR3 length is 14 residues. V was clipped by 8 bases and J by 7 bases; unmatched bases: 12. CDR3 residues: CASGRTGFIGGYTF. The DNA for the CDR3 is TGTGCCAGCGGTAGGACAGGGTTCATCGGTGGCTACACCTTC.

The chain employs TRBV6-1 and TRBJ1-1; D remains ambiguous. Trimming shortened V by 4 bases and J by 6 bases, and 12 bases separated the two germline ends. The CDR3 totals 13 residues. The germline gives CDR1 MNHNS, CDR2 SASEGT. CDR3: CASSVNIGAEAFF. The CDR3 DNA is TGTGCCAGCAGTGTGAATATCGGGGCTGAAGCTTTCTTT.

The chain couples TRBV5-5 to TRBJ2-5; maybe TRBD1 (5 bases). V lost 1 base to trimming and J lost 1 base, with 11 bases between them. The CDR3 has 15 amino acids. The germline V gene encodes CDR1 SGHKS and CDR2 YYEKEE (reference sequence). CDR3 bases: TGTGCCAGCAGCTTGATAACAGGCCGCCAAGAGACCCAGTACTTC. Protein product: CASSLITGRQETQYF.

V usage is TRBV25-1 and J usage is TRBJ1-2; D possibly corresponds to TRBD1 (5 bases). Per the germline V gene, CDR1 is MGHDK and CDR2 is SYGVNS. Trimming stripped 6 bases from V and 8 bases from J, with 13 bases between. This CDR3 has 12 amino acids. The CDR3 DNA reads as TGTGCCAGCAGCCCCAGGGTCGGAGGCTACACCTTC. It codes for CASSPRVGGYTF.

The V and J genes are TRBV28 and TRBJ1-1; TRBD1 is a possible D gene (5 bases). The ends were cut back, 6 bases at V and 0 bases at J, with 23 bases in the middle. From germline, CDR1 is MDHEN and CDR2 SYDVKM. This CDR3 is built from 18 residues. The CDR3, as DNA: TGTGCCAGCAGCCCTCCCCAGAGAAGGGGACTTATGAACACTGAAGCTTTCTTT. Amino acid sequence: CASSPPQRRGLMNTEAFF.

The V call is TRBV6-5, the J call TRBJ1-3, with D possibly being TRBD1 (5 bases). Germline V lookup: CDR1 MNHEY, CDR2 SVGAGI. The V and J ends lost 2 bases and 3 bases respectively, with 8 bases between them. This CDR3 is 14 amino acids long. CDR3 loop: CASSYGGVGNTIYF. CDR3 bases: TGTGCCAGCAGTTACGGGGGGGTTGGAAACACCATATATTTT.

This sequence joins TRBV5-4 and TRBJ1-3; TRBD1 is a possible D gene (6 bases). This CDR3 is 15 amino acids long. V was clipped by 4 bases and J by 2 bases, with 13 bases between them. Germline V gene data show CDR1 as SGHNT and CDR2 as YYREEE (reference sequence). The CDR3 here is CASSQGIRTGNTIYF. The CDR3 DNA sequence: TGTGCCAGCAGCCAGGGGATTCGGACTGGAAACACCATATATTTT.

The chain employs TRBV30 and TRBJ1-5; the match to TRBD1 covers 7 bases. This CDR3 region has 16 residues. Per the germline V gene, CDR1 is GTSNPN and CDR2 is SVGIG (reference sequence). V dropped 8 bases and J dropped 0; count of bases not matched to a gene: 13. In DNA, the CDR3 is TGTGCCGGGGATAAAGGGGGCAGATATAGCAATCAGCCCCAGCATTTT. Its translation is CAGDKGGRYSNQPQHF.

The CDR3, as DNA: TGTGCCAGCAGCCGAGTGAGCGGACGGGGGGGAGAGACCCAGTACTTC. Encoded protein: CASSRVSGRGGETQYF. V and J are TRBV5-4 and TRBJ2-5; 8 bases agree with TRBD2. Germline assignment: CDR1 SGHNT and CDR2 YYREEE (reference sequence). V lost 4 bases, J lost 4 bases, and 12 bases stayed unmatched. The CDR3 totals 16 residues.